This TCR beta chain was sequenced for a study of blood T cell repertoires in COVID-19. Here immunoSEQ multiplex PCR was the method, and the copy in TCRdb shows in-frame clones only, minus some. The sample consists of around 84,000 clones, roughly 86% of them appearing once. J was trimmed by 4 bases and V by 3 bases; bases with no gene match: 3. The CDR3 length is 14 residues. Germline assignment: CDR1 SGHDT and CDR2 YYEEEE. This receptor was taken from an elderly man with active or convalescent COVID-19. The rearrangement joins TRBV5-6 to TRBJ2-7; 11 nucleotides align to TRBD2. Sequenced material: peripheral blood. Written as DNA, the CDR3 is TGTGCCAGCAGCTACCGGACTAGCGGGTACGAGCAGTACGTC. Translating gives CASSYRTSGYEQYV.